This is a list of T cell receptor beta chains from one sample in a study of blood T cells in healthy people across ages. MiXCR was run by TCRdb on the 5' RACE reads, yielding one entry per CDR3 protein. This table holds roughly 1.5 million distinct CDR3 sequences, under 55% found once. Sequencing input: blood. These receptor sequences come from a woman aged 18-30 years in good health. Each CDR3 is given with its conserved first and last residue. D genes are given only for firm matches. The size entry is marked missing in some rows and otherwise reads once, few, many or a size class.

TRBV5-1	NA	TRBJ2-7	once	TGCGCCAGCACGACTATTCCGGGGGTCACTTACGAGCAGTACTTC	CASTTIPGVTYEQYF
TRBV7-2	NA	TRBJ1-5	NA	TGTGCCAGCAGCCCTCCGTGGGGCAATAGCAATCAGCCCCAGCATTTT	CASSPPWGNSNQPQHF
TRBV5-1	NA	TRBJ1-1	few	TGCGCCAGCAGCAACGAACTGAACACTGAAGCTTTCTTT	CASSNELNTEAFF
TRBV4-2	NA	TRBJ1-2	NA	TGTGCCAGCCAGCGGCAGGGCGGTAACTATGGCTACACCTTC	CASQRQGGNYGYTF
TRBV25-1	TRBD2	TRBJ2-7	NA	TGTGCCAGCAGTGAGTTTTCGGGAGGAATCTCCTACGAGCAGTACTTC	CASSEFSGGISYEQYF
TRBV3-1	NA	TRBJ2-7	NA	TGTGCCAGCAGCGATCTCCCGAGACTAGAGGTTAAGGACAATGAGCAGTACTTC	CASSDLPRLEVKDNEQYF
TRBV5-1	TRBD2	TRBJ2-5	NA	TGCGCCAGCAGCGGAACGTTAGCGGGAGGGACCGGTGAGCAGTACTTC	CASSGTLAGGTGEQYF
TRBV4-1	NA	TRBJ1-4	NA	TGCGCCAGCAGCCCTGGGCGGAATGTGGGATCTAATGAAAAACTGTTTTTT	CASSPGRNVGSNEKLFF
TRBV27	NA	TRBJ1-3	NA	TGTGCCAGCAGGCCATTGGGGGCCCACTCTGGAAACACCATATATTTT	CASRPLGAHSGNTIYF
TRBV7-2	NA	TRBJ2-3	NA	TGTGCCAGCAGCGTCACTACGCTAGGGGAGCAGTATTTT	CASSVTTLGEQYF
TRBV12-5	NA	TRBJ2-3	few	TGTGCTAGTGGTTTTGAGCCATCGAGGGGGGCAGATACGCAGTATTTT	CASGFEPSRGADTQYF
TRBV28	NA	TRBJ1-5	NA	TGTGCCAGCCATGCGCGGGGCATTAGCAATCAGCCCCAGCATTTT	CASHARGISNQPQHF
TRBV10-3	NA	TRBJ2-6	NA	TGTGCCATCATGGGGGCTGGGGCCAACGTCCTGACTTTC	CAIMGAGANVLTF
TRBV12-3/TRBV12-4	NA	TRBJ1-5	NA	TGTGCCAGCACTCAACAGTACAATCAGCCCCAGCATTTT	CASTQQYNQPQHF
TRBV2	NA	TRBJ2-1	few	TGTGCCAGCAGTGAAGCGCTCGGGACTCACAATGAGCAGTTCTTC	CASSEALGTHNEQFF
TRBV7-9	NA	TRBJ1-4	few	TGTGCCAGCAGACAAGCCGGGAGCCCGCTGGGTGAAAAACTGTTTTTT	CASRQAGSPLGEKLFF
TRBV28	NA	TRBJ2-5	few	TGTGCCAGCAGTTTTACAAGGACATACAATGAGCAGTACTTC	CASSFTRTYNEQYF
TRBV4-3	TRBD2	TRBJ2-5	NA	TGCGCCAGCAGCCAAAATCTCGGGGGAGGGCAAGAGACCCAGTACTTC	CASSQNLGGGQETQYF
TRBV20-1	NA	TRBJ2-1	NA	TGCAGTGCCAGGCGCGGGCGAGGCGACAATGAGCAGTTCTTC	CSARRGRGDNEQFF
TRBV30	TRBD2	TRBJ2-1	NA	TGTGCCTGGAACCCTCAGCGGGGGGGCTACAATGAGCAGTTCTTC	CAWNPQRGGYNEQFF
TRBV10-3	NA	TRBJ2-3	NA	TGTGCCATCAGTGGCGTAAGCGCAGATACGCAGTATTTT	CAISGVSADTQYF
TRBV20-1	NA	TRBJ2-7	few	TGCAGTGCTAGGCGGGACGGCTTACCCTACGAGCAGTACTTC	CSARRDGLPYEQYF
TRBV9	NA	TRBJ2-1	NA	TGTGCCAGCAGCGTAGCTGGGGGCACTGGCTACAATGAGCAGTTCTTC	CASSVAGGTGYNEQFF
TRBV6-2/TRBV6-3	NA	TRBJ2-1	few	TGTGCCAGCAGAGAAAGGGGGGGATACGATCGGGAGCAGTTCTTC	CASRERGGYDREQFF
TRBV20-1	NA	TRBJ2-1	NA	TGCAGTGCTAGAGATCCATTGCGTCCCGGTCTCCACAATGAGCAGTTCTTC	CSARDPLRPGLHNEQFF
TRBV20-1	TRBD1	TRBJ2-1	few	TGCAGTGCCCTCGGGACAGGGAATGAGCAGTTCTTC	CSALGTGNEQFF